These 8 T cell receptor beta chains were sequenced from one sample in a study of regulatory T cells in long-lasting Graves disease (dated by TCRdb to the early 2020s). Library creation used multiplex PCR. Sequencing instrument: Illumina HiSeq 4000. To build TCR beta libraries, CDR3 regions were amplified by Arm-PCR using iRepertoire HTBI primers. TCRdb passed the public sequencing reads through fastp at Q25 and MiXCR, retaining productive beta sequences. Rows are combined by CDR3 protein, so each entry shows the most common genes and DNA. The sample records a few hundred thousand distinct CDR3 sequences, 10% to 15% of which are singletons. Approximately 17% of the sample comes from the top ten. Sample time point, as interpreted from the label and publication: newly diagnosed GD, antithyroid drugs for less than 3 months. RNA was extracted from PBMCs in TRIzol for both TCR sequencing and RNA sequencing.

A further study also used this sample, focusing on T cells in Graves' hyperthyroidism and ophthalmopathy.

The specimen was peripheral blood mononuclear cells (PBMCs), collected at new diagnosis, from a patient treated with antithyroid drugs. These receptors came from a young woman with Graves disease. Donor details come from another sample of the same person, matched by shared clones.

This clonotype occurred once. The rearrangement uses TRBV19 and TRBJ2-1; 7 bases are shared with TRBD1. The CDR3 sequence is 15 residues long. Germline V gives CDR1 LNHDA, CDR2 SQIVND (reference sequence). Unmatched junction bases numbered 12, after V lost 5 bases and J lost 8 bases. The CDR3 DNA sequence: TGTGCCAGTAGTCTTTCCCGACAGGGAAACCATGAGCAGTTCTTC. Translation: CASSLSRQGNHEQFF.

The gene calls are TRBV14 and TRBJ1-2; 8 bases align to TRBD1. V trimming: 2 bases; J trimming: 8 bases; junction bases outside the gene matches: 4. Looked up from germline, CDR1 is SGHDN and CDR2 is FVKESK. CDR3 length: 13 amino acids. The CDR3 reads CASSQYRGFGYTF. The CDR3 nucleotides are TGTGCCAGCAGCCAATACAGGGGGTTCGGCTACACCTTC. Combining the CDR3 with reference TRBV14 and TRBJ1-2 gives the whole variable domain EAGVTQFPSHSVIEKGQTVTLRCDPISGHDNLYWYRRVMGKEIKFLLHFVKESKQDESGMPNNRFLAERTGGTYSTLKVQPAELEDSGVYFCASSQYRGFGYTFGSGTRLTVV.

This clonotype was recorded at least ten times. A read error may produce the germline difference seen at one junction end. This rearrangement joins TRBV10-3 to TRBJ2-7, with 7 bases aligning to TRBD1. The germline V gene encodes CDR1 ENHRY and CDR2 SYGVKD. The CDR3 spans 12 residues. The CDR3 bases are TGTGCCATCAGCACGACCCGGGACAGCGGATTCTTC. Translation: CAISTTRDSGFF.

On this clonotype itself: A read error may explain this, as a much larger clone is one base away. The chain links TRBV6-1 to TRBJ2-3; 11 nucleotides agree with TRBD1. The CDR3 has 15 amino acids. The ends lost 1 base at V and 5 bases at J; junction bases unmatched: 2. Germline V gives CDR1 MNHNS, CDR2 SASEGT. CDR3 DNA: TGTGCCAGCAGTGAAGGGGGGACAGGGGGAGATACGCAGTATTTT. Translation: CASSEGGTGGDTQYF.

This clonotype has at least ten counts. V is TRBV7-9 and J is TRBJ2-3; D possibly matches TRBD1 or TRBD2 (5 bases each). CDR3 length equals 15 residues. Germline-derived CDR1 and CDR2 are SEHNR and FQNEAQ (reference sequence). Deletions cut 4 bases from V and 3 bases from J, with 14 bases between. The CDR3 is CASSSGPYSTDTQYF. DNA of the CDR3: TGTGCCAGCAGCTCGGGACCATACTCTACAGATACGCAGTATTTT.

This clonotype was observed at least ten times. V usage is TRBV29-1 and J usage is TRBJ2-7; D is perhaps TRBD1 (6 bases). CDR3 size: 10 residues. The V gene lost 4 bases and the J gene lost 7 bases, with 8 bases spanning the gap. CDR1 and CDR2 from the germline V gene are SQVTM and ANQGSEA. The CDR3 is CSVGTDEQYF. In DNA form, the CDR3 reads TGCAGCGTTGGGACAGATGAGCAGTACTTC.

This clonotype came up many times. The genes are TRBV27 and TRBJ2-7, with a weak D call TRBD2 (6 bases). CDR1 MNHEY and CDR2 SMNVEV come from the germline V gene (reference sequence). CDR3 length: 16 amino acids. Trimming removed 2 bases at V and 3 bases at J, with 17 bases between. For the CDR3, the DNA is TGTGCCAGCAGTTTAATCGGCCTCCGGGGGAACTACGAGCAGTACTTC. Encoded protein: CASSLIGLRGNYEQYF.

In its sample, this clonotype was seen many times. V and J are TRBV6-5 and TRBJ2-2; tentative D call: TRBD1 (6 bases). The V end was cut by 4 bases, the J end by 0 bases, with 9 bases between. The germline gives CDR1 MNHEY, CDR2 SVGAGI. The CDR3 consists of 15 residues. This chain's CDR3 is CASSWYRANTGELFF. The CDR3, as DNA: TGTGCCAGCAGTTGGTACAGGGCGAACACCGGGGAGCTGTTTTTT.